This T cell receptor (beta chain) was found in a study of resident and recirculating memory T cells in vitiligo. V was clipped by 2 bases and J by 0 bases, with 8 bases between them. CDR3 length equals 15 residues. The V gene's germline CDR1 is SGHRS and CDR2 YFSETQ. Data came from immunoSEQ multiplex PCR; TCRdb stores just in-frame clones and leaves some out. Among about 42,000 clones, nearly 95% were seen once, and the ten largest hold around 5%. Material for sequencing was blood. This sequence originates from a male donor with vitiligo. V usage is TRBV5-1 and J usage is TRBJ1-4; possibly TRBD1 for D (5 bases). The CDR3 region is CASSFGGATNEKLFF. The CDR3 DNA reads TGCGCCAGCAGCTTCGGGGGAGCAACTAATGAAAAACTGTTTTTT.